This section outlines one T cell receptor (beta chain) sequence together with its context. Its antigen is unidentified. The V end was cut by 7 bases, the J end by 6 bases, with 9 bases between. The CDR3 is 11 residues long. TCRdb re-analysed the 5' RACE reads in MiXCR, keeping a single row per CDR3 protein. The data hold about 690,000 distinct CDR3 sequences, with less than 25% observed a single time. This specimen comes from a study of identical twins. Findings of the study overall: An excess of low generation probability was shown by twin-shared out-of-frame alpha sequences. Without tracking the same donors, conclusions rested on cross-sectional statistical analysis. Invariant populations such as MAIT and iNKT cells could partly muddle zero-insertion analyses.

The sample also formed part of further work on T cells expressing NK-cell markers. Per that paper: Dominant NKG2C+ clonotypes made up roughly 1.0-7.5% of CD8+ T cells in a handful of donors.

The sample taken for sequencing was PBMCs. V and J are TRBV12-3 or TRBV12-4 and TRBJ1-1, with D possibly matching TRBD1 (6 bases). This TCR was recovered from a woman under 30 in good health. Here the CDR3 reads CASTQGPEAFF. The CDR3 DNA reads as TGTGCCAGCACACAGGGTCCTGAAGCTTTCTTT.